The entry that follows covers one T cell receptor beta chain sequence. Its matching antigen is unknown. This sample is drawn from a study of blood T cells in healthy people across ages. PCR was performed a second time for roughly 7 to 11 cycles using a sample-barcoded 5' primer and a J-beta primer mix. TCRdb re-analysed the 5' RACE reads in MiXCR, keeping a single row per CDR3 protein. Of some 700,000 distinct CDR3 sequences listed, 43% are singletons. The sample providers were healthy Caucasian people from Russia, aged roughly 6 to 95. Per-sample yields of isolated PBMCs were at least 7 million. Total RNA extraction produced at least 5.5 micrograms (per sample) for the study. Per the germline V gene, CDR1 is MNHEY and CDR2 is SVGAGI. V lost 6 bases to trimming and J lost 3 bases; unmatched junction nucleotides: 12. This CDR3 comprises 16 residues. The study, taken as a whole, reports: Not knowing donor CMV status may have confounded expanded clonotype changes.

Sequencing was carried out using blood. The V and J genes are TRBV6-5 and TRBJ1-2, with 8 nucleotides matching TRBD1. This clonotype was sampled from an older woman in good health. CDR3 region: CASSPDREVLYYGYTF. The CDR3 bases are TGTGCCAGCAGCCCGGACAGGGAGGTTTTGTACTATGGCTACACCTTC.